This paragraph reports one TCR beta chain. This clonotype turned up a few times. The clone's antigen remains unknown. Base qualities are not recorded, but no much larger clone differs from it by a single base. The sample originates from a study of Graves' ophthalmopathy and Graves' hyperthyroidism (dated by TCRdb to between 2018 and 2020). In the study overall: Peripheral blood was collected at initial diagnosis, prior to any treatment. TCR beta repertoire signatures were used to distinguish Graves' ophthalmopathy from Graves' hyperthyroidism and to predict progression to ophthalmopathy. In total, 135 blood samples were TCR-sequenced: around 42 ophthalmopathy, approximately 80 hyperthyroidism and about 17 hyperthyroidism-to-ophthalmopathy patients. To explore V-J signatures that distinguish ophthalmopathy from hyperthyroidism, a discovery set of more than 90 patients was enrolled, made up of 40 to 45 with ophthalmopathy and some 60 with stable hyperthyroidism. An independent validation cohort was composed of roughly 19 hyperthyroidism patients and approximately 15 patients who later progressed from hyperthyroidism to ophthalmopathy. In roughly six hyperthyroidism patients, T-cell repertoires of thyroid tissue and blood were compared. Following sampling, methimazole starting at 30 mg daily was administered to hyperthyroidism patients, and high-dose intravenous methylprednisolone was administered to ophthalmopathy patients. The 85 to 100 discovery patients were randomly split 7:3 into training and test sets. Broader findings and caveats from the paper: The 13-signature model separated ophthalmopathy from stable hyperthyroidism with roughly 89% sensitivity and around 81% specificity in cross-validation, and 80%/75% in the test set. Most of the expanded thyroid clonotypes with a frequency above 0.001 were also detected in blood, and it was suggested that the thyroid immune response may be reflected by blood repertoires. Sample size was not statistically predetermined, and group allocation was not concealed from the investigators. In validation, the model predicted ophthalmopathy progression with nearly 71% sensitivity and 72.22% specificity; 12 predicted patients were CT-confirmed with GO in a median of around 6.5 months.

Hyperthyroidism was considered stable if no progression to ophthalmopathy occurred within 18 months of follow-up. The hyperthyroidism patients were 18 to 65 years old and newly diagnosed, with a disease duration of less than 2 months. Patients with other autoimmune diseases, uncontrolled infections, pregnancy or lactation were excluded from the study. Diagnosis was based on clinical symptoms, serum thyroxine, TRAb, thyroid ultrasound and orbital computed tomography. Using Ficoll-Paque density gradient centrifugation, PBMCs were isolated from 8.5 to 10 ml of fresh peripheral blood. Total RNA was extracted with Trizol reagent and quality-checked on an Agilent 2100 Bioanalyzer. TCR beta CDR3 regions were amplified from RNA transcripts for repertoire sequencing. The first round was an RT-PCR using HTBI primers with the Qiagen OneStep RT-PCR kit, and this first round was followed by a second-round multiplex PCR, then size selection and purification. Sequencing of the libraries was carried out on an Illumina HiSeq2000 in paired-end mode with 100 bp reads. The authors' pipeline ran thus. Reads were processed with SOAPnuke, discarding reads with adapters, uncalled bases, mean Phred below 15, or no exact constant-primer or identifier match. COPE v1.2.5 was used to merge high-quality paired reads. Clonotypes were defined as unique nucleotide sequences and were aligned to IMGT TRB V, D and J references using MiTCR v1.1. Only V-J combinations with frequency above 0.0001 were analysed, covering 98% to 99.2% of repertoires. A TCR clonal expansion and chaos score per V-J combination was defined as the ratio of F50 clonal expansion to chaos observed in the TCRdist matrix. Welch's t-statistics and random forest were used to reduce features to about 14 V-J combinations, which were fed into a naive Bayes classifier. Thyroid-blood repertoire similarity was quantified with the Morisita-Horn index. The public reads were reanalyzed by TCRdb: fastp trimming at Q25, MiXCR alignment, in-frame beta chains only. Each entry is one CDR3 protein sequence, shown with its most common DNA and genes. These V and J calls originate from TCRdb's pipeline instead of the authors' own analysis. The sample table holds fewer than 650,000 distinct CDR3 sequences, of which 22% were seen once. The top ten clonotypes cover approximately 6.9% of the sample.

The source material was peripheral blood. This receptor was obtained from a woman between 18 and 29 years old with stable Graves' hyperthyroidism. Some clones in this sample may be carry-over from other donors' samples. Donor details come from another sample of the same person, matched by shared clones.

The DNA sequence is as follows: TGTGCCAGCAGTTACAACCCAGGGTCGATTAACTATGGCTACACCTTC. This codes for CASSYNPGSINYGYTF. This sequence uses TRBV27 and TRBJ1-2; the D gene is perhaps TRBD1, from 5 matching bases. V is cut by 4 bases and J by 1 base, and the space between the germline ends is 16 bases. The germline V gene encodes CDR1 MNHEY and CDR2 SMNVEV (reference sequence). Including the terminal cysteine and phenylalanine, the CDR3 comprises 16 residues. Only the CDR3 DNA stays, 48 bases, in frame from base 1.